Listed here are 30 T cell receptor beta chains from one sample, sequenced in a study of PD-L1 blockade in urothelial cancer. Repertoires were generated with immunoSEQ multiplex PCR, while TCRdb's copy carries only in-frame clones and drops some. Among 45,000 or so clones listed, roughly 82% were seen once. Sequences were derived from PBMCs, sampled around atezolizumab (anti-PD-L1) treatment. The receptors stem from a man between 65 and 85 years old with urothelial cancer.

The chain uses TRBV15 and TRBJ2-1, with TRBD2 matching 7 bases. The ends lost 3 bases at V and 9 bases at J; junction bases unmatched: 5. Germline V gene data show CDR1 as LNHNV and CDR2 as YYDKDF (reference sequence). The CDR3 covers 13 residues. CDR3 residues: CATSRAGEVEQFF. DNA for the CDR3: TGTGCCACCAGCAGGGCGGGAGAGGTTGAGCAGTTCTTC. Full variable domain (missing parts from reference TRBV15 and TRBJ2-1): DAMVIQNPRYQVTQFGKPVTLSCSQTLNHNVMYWYQQKSSQAPKLLFHYYDKDFNNEADTPDNFQSRRPNTSFCFLDIRSPGLGDTAMYLCATSRAGEVEQFFGPGTRLTVL.

CDR3 loop: CSVGGSSVLEQYF. CDR3 in DNA: TGCAGCGTTGGGGGATCTAGCGTACTCGAGCAGTACTTC. This rearrangement joins TRBV29-1 to TRBJ2-7; D is possibly TRBD2 (6 bases). V was clipped by 4 bases and J by 6 bases, with 16 bases between them. Germline V gene data show CDR1 as SQVTM and CDR2 as ANQGSEA. This CDR3 region has 13 residues.

The chain joins TRBV9 to TRBJ1-3; the D is unclear. In germline, CDR1 is SGDLS, CDR2 YYNGEE. V was trimmed by 1 base and J by 0 bases, leaving 5 bases between them. The CDR3 runs to 14 residues. CDR3 DNA: TGTGCCAGCAGCGTACTTTCCTCTGGAAACACCATATATTTT. Translation gives CASSVLSSGNTIYF.

The rearrangement links TRBV5-1 to TRBJ2-1; D might be TRBD1 (6 bases). Trimming cost V 4 bases and J 5 bases, with 13 bases left between them. The CDR3 spans 14 residues. Germline V CDR1 and CDR2: SGHRS, YFSETQ. The CDR3 reads CASSLPGTNNEQFF. In nucleotides, the CDR3 is TGCGCCAGCAGCCTCCCCGGGACAAACAATGAGCAGTTCTTC.

V is TRBV19 and J is TRBJ1-2; D is ambiguous. The CDR3 runs to 14 residues. Germline CDR1 LNHDA, CDR2 SQIVND (reference sequence). Trimming left V 9 bases short and J 2 bases short, with 16 bases between. CDR3 sequence reads: CASQENPGNYGYTF. In DNA, the CDR3 is TGTGCCAGCCAAGAGAATCCAGGAAACTATGGCTACACCTTC.

CDR3 coding DNA: TGTGCCAGCAGCTTGAGAAGGGGCCACGAGACCCAGTACTTC. This gives the protein CASSLRRGHETQYF. The V gene is TRBV5-6, the J gene TRBJ2-5; tentatively, D is TRBD1 (5 bases). This CDR3 has 14 residues. Germline CDR1 is SGHDT and CDR2 is YYEEEE. V lost 1 base, J lost 5 bases, and 12 bases lay in between.

The gene calls are TRBV6-6 and TRBJ1-1, with D hard to call. V was clipped by 8 bases and J by 4 bases, with 11 bases between them. CDR1 and CDR2 (germline): MNHNY, SVGAGI (reference sequence). This CDR3 has 12 amino acids. This CDR3 is CASGWAGTEAFF. The CDR3, as DNA: TGTGCCAGCGGGTGGGCGGGCACTGAAGCTTTCTTT.

The CDR3, as DNA: TGTGCCATCAGTGAGTCCCCACGGGGGAACTATGGCTACACCTTC. Protein sequence: CAISESPRGNYGYTF. The J gene is TRBJ1-2, the V gene TRBV10-3; a weak D match, TRBD1 (5 bases). This CDR3 comprises 15 residues. V lost 0 bases to trimming and J lost 2 bases, with 10 bases between them. Germline CDR1 is ENHRY and CDR2 is SYGVKD.

The chain uses TRBV28 and TRBJ1-5; 8 positions agree with TRBD1. The CDR3 extends over 16 amino acids. The germline V gene has CDR1 MDHEN and CDR2 SYDVKM. Trimming cost V 6 bases and J 8 bases; bases outside gene matches: 15. The DNA for the CDR3 is TGTGCCAGCAGCCCCCCCGGGACAGGAATAGGGAAGCCCCAGCATTTT. The encoded protein is CASSPPGTGIGKPQHF.

CDR3 residues: CSVEQGDFYGYTF. The CDR3, as DNA: TGCAGCGTTGAACAGGGGGACTTTTATGGCTACACCTTC. The chain employs TRBV29-1 and TRBJ1-2; 7 nucleotides match TRBD1. CDR1 is SQVTM, CDR2 ANQGSEA, per germline. The V and J ends lost 2 bases and 5 bases, in that order; junction bases with no gene match: 5. This CDR3 comprises 13 residues.

This chain joins TRBV28 and TRBJ2-7; TRBD2 agrees at 8 bases. The junction had 3 bases not matched to a gene; V was cut back by 2 bases and J by 3 bases. The CDR3 is 14 residues long. CDR1 MDHEN and CDR2 SYDVKM come from the germline V gene. Written as DNA, the CDR3 is TGTGCCAGCAGTTTACCAGCGGGAGTCTACGAGCAGTACTTC. Translation: CASSLPAGVYEQYF.

The CDR3 region is CASSPSLGQGETLHF. For the CDR3, the DNA is TGTGCCAGCAGCCCCAGCCTGGGACAGGGGGAAACCCTCCACTTT. The gene calls are TRBV7-2 and TRBJ1-6; 11 bases are shared with TRBD1. After removal of 5 bases from V and 14 bases from J, the junction contained 11 bases not matched to a gene. Germline lookup yields CDR1 SGHTA and CDR2 FQGNSA. The CDR3 covers 15 residues.

The V gene is TRBV9, the J gene TRBJ2-7; D might be TRBD1 (5 bases). The CDR3 runs 14 residues. The germline V gene has CDR1 SGDLS and CDR2 YYNGEE. V lost 4 bases and J lost 2, with 13 bases in between. CDR3 DNA: TGTGCCAGCAGCATACAGGCGGTTACCTACGAGCAGTACTTC. Its translation is CASSIQAVTYEQYF.

This clone was counted between two and nine times. The CDR3 is CASSLAVGQGYEQYF. The CDR3 nucleotides read TGTGCCAGCAGCTTAGCGGTAGGACAGGGGTACGAGCAGTACTTC. The chain has TRBV7-2 and TRBJ2-7, with 9 bases lining up with TRBD1. This CDR3 contains 15 residues. The J segment lost 4 bases and the V segment lost 0 bases, leaving 4 bases of the junction unmatched. Germline CDR1 is SGHTA and CDR2 is FQGNSA.

The rearrangement uses TRBV9 and TRBJ2-5, with 9 bases that match TRBD2. This CDR3 comprises 15 residues. The germline gives CDR1 SGDLS, CDR2 YYNGEE. J gave up 4 bases and V 3 bases, and 7 bases lay outside the gene matches. CDR3 nucleotides: TGTGCCAGCAGCGCTAATACACTAGCGGGAGAGACCCAGTACTTC. Its protein is CASSANTLAGETQYF.

CDR3 nucleotides: TGTGCCTGGAGGAGGATCAGCTATGGCTACACCTTC. Translated, it gives CAWRRISYGYTF. This chain links TRBV30 with TRBJ1-2; D call uncertain. This CDR3 has 12 amino acids. Germline loops: CDR1 GTSNPN, CDR2 SVGIG (reference sequence). Deletions cut 3 bases from V and 4 bases from J, with 9 bases between.

The V and J genes are TRBV7-2 and TRBJ2-3; TRBD2 matches at 8 bases. This CDR3 has 13 residues. The ends lost 3 bases at V and 5 bases at J; junction bases unmatched: 1. Germline V gene lookup returns CDR1 SGHTA and CDR2 FQGNSA. For the CDR3, the DNA is TGTGCCAGCAGCTTGGGACTAGTAGATACGCAGTATTTT. Residues: CASSLGLVDTQYF.

The chain has TRBV19 and TRBJ1-3; possible D gene TRBD1, 5 bases. Germline V gene data show CDR1 as LNHDA and CDR2 as SQIVND (reference sequence). The V end lost 9 bases, the J end lost 2 bases, and 8 bases lay between the germline ends. This CDR3 spans 12 amino acids. In DNA form, the CDR3 reads TGTGCCAGCCAGGGTACTGGAAACACCATATATTTT. Its translation is CASQGTGNTIYF.

This chain connects TRBV6-6 to TRBJ2-7; no clear D gene. The V end was cut by 2 bases, the J end by 0 bases, with 8 bases between. The CDR3 is 14 residues long. Germline V lookup: CDR1 MNHNY, CDR2 SVGAGI (reference sequence). In DNA form, the CDR3 reads TGTGCCAGCAGTTACAGCCAGGCCTCCTACGAGCAGTACTTC. Translating gives CASSYSQASYEQYF.

This sequence joins TRBV16 and TRBJ1-1, with a possible D match to TRBD1 (6 bases). Germline lookup yields CDR1 KGHSY and CDR2 FQNENV. Between the trimmed V and J ends, which lost 0 bases and 0 bases, there was a span of 8 bases. The CDR3 is 15 amino acids. CDR3 sequence: CASSQSAGVNTEAFF. The CDR3 DNA follows: TGTGCCAGCAGCCAATCGGCAGGGGTGAACACTGAAGCTTTCTTT.

This clone was picked up one time. The junction and the germline gene differ at one end; a read error may be behind it. The chain has TRBV28 and TRBJ2-1, with 10 bases lining up with TRBD2. The length of the CDR3 is 15 residues. The V gene's germline CDR1 is MDHEN and CDR2 SYDVKM. The CDR3 DNA follows: TGTGCCGGCAGACCTAGCGGGAGACCCAACAATGAGCAGTTCTTC. It yields the protein CAGRPSGRPNNEQFF.

This clone was recorded a few times. CDR3 in amino acids: CASSPTENEKLFF. CDR3 DNA sequence: TGCGCCAGCAGCCCGACAGAAAATGAAAAACTGTTTTTT. This sequence joins TRBV5-1 and TRBJ1-4; possible D gene TRBD1, 5 bases. Germline assignment: CDR1 SGHRS and CDR2 YFSETQ. V lost 4 bases to trimming and J lost 5 bases, with 9 bases between them. This CDR3 spans 13 amino acids. The variable domain in full, completed from reference TRBV5-1 and TRBJ1-4, reads KAGVTQTPRYLIKTRGQQVTLSCSPISGHRSVSWYQQTPGQGLQFLFEYFSETQRNKGNFPGRFSGRQFSNSRSEMNVSTLELGDSALYLCASSPTENEKLFFGSGTQLSVL.

The chain links TRBV6-1 to TRBJ1-1; the D gene is possibly TRBD1 (5 bases). This CDR3 is built from 17 residues. V lost 6 bases and J 4 bases, leaving 24 bases between the germline ends. Germline V gene lookup returns CDR1 MNHNS and CDR2 SASEGT. The CDR3 coding sequence is TGTGCCAGCAGCGAACCGGGTTTGGGGGGAGCGGGCACTGAAGCTTTCTTT. Its protein product is CASSEPGLGGAGTEAFF.

The chain employs TRBV29-1 and TRBJ2-7; D possibly corresponds to TRBD1 (6 bases). V was shortened by 6 bases and J by 5 bases, with 17 bases between the two germline ends. Germline CDR1 is SQVTM and CDR2 is ANQGSEA. CDR3 length: 13 amino acids. CDR3 bases: TGCAGCGTGGACCTAACCGGGACACACGAGCAGTACTTC. It yields the protein CSVDLTGTHEQYF.

This clone occurred once. Compared with germline, one end of the junction differs, possibly owing to a read error. The chain links TRBV6-5 to TRBJ1-5; D not certain. The CDR3 totals 13 residues. Germline V gene sequence: CDR1 MNHEY, CDR2 SVGAGI. CDR3 sequence: CASSYSVGQRQHF. The CDR3 DNA reads TGTGCCAGCAGTTACTCTGTGGGTCAGCGCCAGCATTTT.

The gene calls are TRBV20-1 and TRBJ1-2; weak D call: TRBD1 (5 bases). The CDR3 consists of 10 residues. Trimming left V 3 bases short and J 7 bases short, with 6 bases between. Germline V gene lookup returns CDR1 DFQATT and CDR2 SNEGSKA (reference sequence). CDR3: CSASDSGYTF. The CDR3 DNA reads as TGCAGTGCTAGCGACAGTGGCTACACCTTC.

The chain couples TRBV5-8 to TRBJ1-1; D is unresolved. CDR1 is SGHTS and CDR2 is YDEGEE in the germline V gene. V dropped 6 bases and J dropped 3 bases, with 18 bases sitting between them. The CDR3 covers 15 residues. The CDR3 DNA follows: TGTGCCAGCACTTGGAGGTCTGATTGGGACACTGAAGCTTTCTTT. Translation gives CASTWRSDWDTEAFF.

The chain recombines TRBV5-1 with TRBJ1-1; D is perhaps TRBD1 (6 bases). Germline CDR1 is SGHRS and CDR2 is YFSETQ. The CDR3 loop spans 14 amino acids. Between the trimmed V and J ends, which lost 0 bases and 5 bases, there was a span of 11 bases. CDR3 DNA sequence: TGCGCCAGCAGCTTGGAACAGGGTAGGACTGAAGCTTTCTTT. Protein product: CASSLEQGRTEAFF.

Here the CDR3 reads CASSAGDSYEQYF. CDR3 coding DNA: TGCGCCAGCAGTGCAGGGGACTCCTACGAGCAGTACTTC. V gene TRBV10-2 combines with J gene TRBJ2-7; the D gene is possibly TRBD1 (6 bases). V was shortened by 4 bases and J by 0 bases, with 7 bases between the two germline ends. Germline V gives CDR1 WSHSY, CDR2 SAAADI. This CDR3 has 13 amino acids.

V usage is TRBV19 and J usage is TRBJ2-3; no clear D gene. Germline V lookup: CDR1 LNHDA, CDR2 SQIVND (reference sequence). This CDR3 has 13 amino acids. V was trimmed by 8 bases and J by 2 bases, leaving 11 bases between them. CDR3 nucleotide sequence: TGTGCCAGTGGTCAGACACTCACAGATACGCAGTATTTT. Protein sequence: CASGQTLTDTQYF.